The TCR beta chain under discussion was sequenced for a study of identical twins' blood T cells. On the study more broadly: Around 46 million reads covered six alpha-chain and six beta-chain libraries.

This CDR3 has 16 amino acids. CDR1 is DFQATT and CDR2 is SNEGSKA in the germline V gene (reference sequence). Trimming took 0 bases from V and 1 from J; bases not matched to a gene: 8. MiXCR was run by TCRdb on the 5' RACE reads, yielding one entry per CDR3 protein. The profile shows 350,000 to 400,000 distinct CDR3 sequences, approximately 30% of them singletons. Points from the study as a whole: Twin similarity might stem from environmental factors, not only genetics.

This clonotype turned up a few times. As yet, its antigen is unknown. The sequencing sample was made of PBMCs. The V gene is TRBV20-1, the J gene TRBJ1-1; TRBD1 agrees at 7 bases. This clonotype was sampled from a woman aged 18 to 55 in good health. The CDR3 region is CSARDILGTANTEAFF. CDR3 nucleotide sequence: TGCAGTGCTAGAGATATTCTCGGGACAGCGAACACTGAAGCTTTCTTT.